The clone carrying this T cell receptor (beta chain) is a singleton in its sample. No antigen is known for it. Germline V CDR1 and CDR2: LGHNA, YSLEER. The CDR3 covers 15 residues. Trimming shortened V by 1 base and J by 4 bases, and 8 bases separated the two germline ends. The sample's treatment: approximately nine-day PBMC culture with coronavirus spike peptide pools or control peptides (ViraFEST assay). Investigators obtained the unexposed donor's CD4+ T cells before the COVID-19 pandemic (2011-2018). Four cold-coronavirus spikes and SARS-CoV-2 S/N served to probe CD4+ T cells taken from unexposed donors, cells permitting. This entry comes from a study of vaccination and CD4 T cells after COVID-19. Study as a whole: Ranging from 14 to 241, the interval between dose two and post-vaccine sampling had a median of 72 days. Study results and caveats: Median SARS-CoV-2-reactive clonotype numbers rose nonsignificantly, about 20 to 38.

Sequence data for DNA of cultured CD4+ T cells were generated by the Oncomine TCR Beta short-read assay. Genomic DNA was drawn out of CD4+ T cells grown in culture. TCRdb passed the PCR reads through MiXCR, listing each CDR3 protein once. The sample lists 8,500 to 14,000 distinct CDR3 sequences; around 30% were seen once. The chain uses TRBV4-3 and TRBJ2-6; perhaps D is TRBD1 or TRBD2 (5 bases each). The clonotype was recovered from a human donor in good health. The sequencing sample was made of CD4+ T cells from blood, cultured in vitro. The CDR3 reads CASSQGGVGANVLTF. The CDR3 DNA sequence: TGCGCCAGCAGCCAAGGAGGGGTAGGGGCCAACGTCCTGACTTTC.